This T cell receptor (beta chain) was sequenced for a study of blood T cells in healthy people across ages (dated by TCRdb to the mid-2010s). About the investigation overall: In model experiments, roughly one uniquely barcoded TCR beta cDNA molecule per two T cells was captured by template switching. Using the same blood draw, the study looked at two additional independent replicas of 1 million unique cDNA reads for two donors, one aged 18 to 30 and the other aged 80 or older. Donors were grouped into four age groups: young (average 16 years), middle-aged (over 35), aged (around 60) and long-lived (around 80). The study measured age-related changes in TCR beta repertoire diversity using deep sequencing normalized with unique cDNA molecular identifiers. The investigation overall reported the following: Conclusive comparison of naive and antigen-experienced compartments was prevented by the profiling of bulk unsorted PBMCs. A strong correlation was found between observed TCR beta diversity and the percentage of naive T cells measured by flow cytometry. The long-lived group showed more naive CD4+ T cells, fewer expanded clones and increased TCR diversity than the aged group, suggesting age selection. The CMV infection status of donors was not known, potentially confounding age-related changes in expanded clonotypes. Total diversity estimates from one million sequenced T cells were considered lower bounds and underestimates. Observed TCR beta diversity per million T cells fell roughly linearly with age, and a significant reduction was already apparent by age about 43.

The 39 donors, aged roughly 6 to 100 years, were systemically healthy Caucasian individuals from Russia. Ten milliliters of peripheral blood were drawn from each donor into EDTA-treated Vacutainer tubes. Ficoll-Paque density-gradient centrifugation was used to isolate PBMCs, with at least 7 million obtained per sample. Total RNA, at least 6 micrograms per sample, was extracted from PBMCs with Trizol reagent. The percentages of naive CD45RAhigh/CD27high T cells were determined by flow cytometry on a PBMC aliquot from every donor. The CDR3 covers 19 residues, taking in both the cysteine and the phenylalanine. Kept here is only the CDR3 DNA, which spans 57 bases and is read in frame from base 1. Germline trimming: 0 bases from V, 5 bases from J; junction bases outside gene matches: 13. In the germline V gene, CDR1 corresponds to MGHRA and CDR2 to YSYEKL. Note on this clonotype: The antigen it binds to is not known. Base qualities are not recorded, but no much larger clone differs from it by a single base.

Receptor libraries were prepared by 5' RACE. The instrument was an Illumina HiSeq 2500. A second PCR of roughly 7 to 12 cycles was run with a J-beta primer mix and a sample-barcoded 5' primer. A template-switch 5' adaptor carrying 12 random nucleotides introduced a unique molecular identifier onto each TCR beta cDNA molecule. Each sample yielded at least 3 million CDR3-containing paired-end reads. First-strand cDNA was synthesized from all RNA with the Mint cDNA synthesis kit, primed by a TRBC-specific oligonucleotide. Following uracil-DNA glycosylase treatment, a first 18-cycle PCR with universal primers M1SS and BC2_uni_R was performed on all cDNA. The authors processed their data as follows. For normalization, 1 million high-quality reads were randomly selected from each sample, with every read carrying a distinct molecular identifier. Instead of being binned into consensus sequences, reads with shared molecular identifiers were discarded. CDR3 identification, clonotype clustering and error correction used MiTCR with a Q25 quality threshold and the strictest error-elimination algorithm. A nonparametric unseen species model using Euler transformation provided a lower-bound estimate of total TCR beta diversity. Clones were called with MiXCR by TCRdb after fastp trimmed the public reads at Q25, and only in-frame beta chains were retained. Each entry is one CDR3 protein sequence, shown with its most common DNA and genes. Here the V and J calls rest on TCRdb's processing, not on the authors' analysis. The sample table shows around 1,000,000 distinct CDR3 sequences, and 20% to 25% are seen once. About 0.8% of the sample goes to the ten largest clones.

The same data also went into a second study, on T cells of mothers and their children. As noted in the second study: The donors were nine systemically healthy Caucasian individuals, made up of three mothers and their six children. cDNA synthesis used all of the extracted RNA, with 1.5 ug of RNA in each 15 ul reaction. In the second PCR, sample barcodes and 2-4 random nucleotides were introduced via the M1S primer. Each mother yielded over 9 million TCR beta CDR3 reads and each child some 3 million reads. TCR recombination output is similarly shaped by thymic selection in related and unrelated pairs, with a minor effect exerted by inherited differences. Normalized repertoire overlap was always found to be slightly, but never significantly, higher in related mother-child pairs than in unrelated mother-child pairs. Persistent microchimeric T cell clones were not detected, at a sensitivity of 85 to 100 clones per million clonotypes. The study used deep NGS to compare TCR beta repertoires of mothers and children, seeking features distinguishing related mother-child pairs from unrelated individuals. The mean age was roughly 44 +/- 4 years for the mothers and approximately 11 +/- 4 years for the children. After adapter ligation was performed with NEBNext reagents, the libraries were sequenced on an Illumina HiSeq 2000 with 100+100 nt paired-end reads. To prevent cross-contamination, the mother and child libraries were prepared one month apart and sequenced in separate runs. Each donor had between 500,000 and 2,000,000 distinct TCR beta clonotypes identified. Naive TCR beta clonotypes were estimated from low-frequency clonotypes matched to each donor's FACS-determined naive share, without sorting.

The sequenced sample consisted of blood. This TCR was recovered from a girl under 10 years old in good health. Recombination linked TRBV4-1 to TRBJ2-2; TRBD2 aligns with 9 central bases. The DNA reads as follows: TGCGCCAGCAGCCAAGATGCAGCGGGAGGTCCATCAGGGACCGGGGAGCTGTTTTTT. The resulting protein is CASSQDAAGGPSGTGELFF.